This TCR beta chain was profiled in a study of blood T cell repertoires in COVID-19. Study in general: Italy, Spain and the United States were the sources of the convalescent and acute COVID-19 samples. Sample material is recorded as cDNA or gDNA derived from T cells, B-cell-depleted T cells, or PBMCs.

The CDR3 contains 15 residues. Germline-derived CDR1 and CDR2 are MNHEY and SMNVEV (reference sequence). The J segment lost 1 base and the V segment lost 6 bases, leaving 8 bases of the junction unmatched. This table comes from immunoSEQ multiplex PCR, and its TCRdb copy is limited to in-frame clones, with some not included. The repertoire holds 300,000 to 450,000 clones, with 85% to 90% as singletons. Participants had their cohort set by participant-reported clinical history. In the 2 weeks before study entry, exposed participants met a COVID-19 case, which was PCR-confirmed or clinician-diagnosed. The source of this sequence is a woman aged 25 to 45 who had been exposed to COVID-19. The chain recombines TRBV27 with TRBJ2-7; the match to TRBD2 covers 8 bases. Sequenced input: PBMCs or T cells enriched from blood (not recorded which). CDR3 sequence (DNA): TGTGCCAGCAGCCGAAGGGCGGGGGGATCCTACGAGCAGTACTTC. It encodes CASSRRAGGSYEQYF.